Listed below are T cell receptor beta chains from one sample, sequenced in a study of blood T cell repertoires in COVID-19. Sequenced by immunoSEQ multiplex PCR; TCRdb stores in-frame clones only, minus some. Of about 120,000 clones detected, nearly 90% appear once; the ten largest clones hold more than 3%. Sample: peripheral blood. All receptors come from an older woman with COVID-19, enrolled during active disease. CDR3s include the opening cysteine and the closing phenylalanine or tryptophan. A D gene is named only where the DNA matches it firmly. For some rows the clone size is stated as once, few or many, or as a class when expanded; others skip it.

>NA|TRBV2|TRBJ1-6|TRBD1
TGTGCCAGCTCTACAGGGGGTTCACCCCTCCACTTT
CASSTGGSPLHF
>NA|TRBV10-1|TRBJ2-5|NA
TGCGCCAGCAAAGAAAACAGGGCAAGATGGGAGACCCAGTACTTC
CASKENRARWETQYF
>NA|TRBV23-1|TRBJ2-7|NA
TGCGCCAGCAGTCAGCCCCCAATAGACGAGCAGTACTTC
CASSQPPIDEQYF
>once|TRBV16|TRBJ1-5|NA
TGTGCCAGCAGCCGGACACTCAATCAGCCCCAGCATTTT
CASSRTLNQPQHF
>NA|TRBV7-2|TRBJ2-1|TRBD2
TGTGCCAGCAATTGGCCACACAGCGGGGGCAATGAGCAGTTCTTC
CASNWPHSGGNEQFF
>NA|TRBV6-5|TRBJ1-3|NA
TGTGCCAGCAGTTACTACGGGACAAACTCTGGAAACACCATATATTTT
CASSYYGTNSGNTIYF
>NA|TRBV19|TRBJ2-2|NA
TGTGCCAGTAGTATAGAGGCAGGAATATCCACCGGGGAGCTGTTTTTT
CASSIEAGISTGELFF
>NA|TRBV2|TRBJ1-2|TRBD1
TGTGCCAGTGGGGGACAGGGGGGAGACTATGGCTACACCTTC
CASGGQGGDYGYTF
>NA|TRBV5-5|TRBJ2-7|TRBD1
TGTGCCAGCAGCTTGGGGACAGGGCCTCAGTACTTC
CASSLGTGPQYF
>once|TRBV14|TRBJ1-2|TRBD1
TGTGCCAGCAGCCAGGGGGACAGGACCTATGGCTACACCTTC
CASSQGDRTYGYTF
>NA|TRBV6-5|TRBJ1-2|NA
TGTGCCAGCAGAAGACAGTATGGCTACACCTTC
CASRRQYGYTF
>NA|TRBV7-2|TRBJ2-7|TRBD2
TGTGCCAGCAGCCGTGGGACTAGCGGATCCTACGAGCAGTACTTC
CASSRGTSGSYEQYF
>NA|TRBV5-4|TRBJ1-2|TRBD1
TGTGCCAGCACGCGGACAGGGGGGTTTGGCTACACCTTC
CASTRTGGFGYTF
>NA|TRBV29-1|TRBJ1-2|TRBD1
TGCAGCGTTGGTGGGGAGACAGGGAACTATGGCTACACCTTC
CSVGGETGNYGYTF
>NA|TRBV5-4|TRBJ2-7|TRBD2
TGTGCCAGCAGCTCAAAGCGGGGGGGCGTATACGAGCAGTACTTC
CASSSKRGGVYEQYF
>NA|TRBV6-2/TRBV6-3|TRBJ1-1|NA
TGTGCCAGCAGTTACAGGGAGGAACTGGGCACTGAAGCTTTCTTT
CASSYREELGTEAFF
>NA|TRBV6-2/TRBV6-3|TRBJ2-5|TRBD2
TGTGCCAGCACCCCGACTAGCGGGAGAGGTGCGACCCAGTACTTC
CASTPTSGRGATQYF
>NA|TRBV4-1|TRBJ1-5|TRBD1
TGCGCCAGCAGCCAGATTTGGACAGGGGATCAGCCCCAGCATTTT
CASSQIWTGDQPQHF
>NA|TRBV5-1|TRBJ1-2|TRBD1
TGCGCCAGCAGCTCGTCCCGGGACAGGGGACCTAACTATGGCTACACCTTC
CASSSSRDRGPNYGYTF
>NA|TRBV6-1|TRBJ1-1|NA
TGTGCCAGCAGTGACCCGGGGACTGAAGCTTTCTTT
CASSDPGTEAFF
>NA|TRBV29-1|TRBJ2-1|NA
TGCAGCGTTGTGGGGAATCCCCTCCAACTACAGGGGCAGTTCTTC
CSVVGNPLQLQGQFF
>NA|TRBV3-1/TRBV3-2|TRBJ1-1|TRBD1
TGTGCCAGCAGCCGGCGACAGGGGACCGACACTGAAGCTTTCTTT
CASSRRQGTDTEAFF
>NA|TRBV4-1|TRBJ1-2|NA
TGCGCCAGCAGCCTTGAACTTCAGGGAAACTATGGCTACACCTTC
CASSLELQGNYGYTF
>NA|TRBV28|TRBJ1-2|NA
TGTGCCAGCAGTTTGGCAGTCAACTATGGCTACACCTTC
CASSLAVNYGYTF
>NA|TRBV2|TRBJ1-1|NA
TGTGCCAGCAGTGGAGAGATGAACACTGAAGCTTTCTTT
CASSGEMNTEAFF
>NA|TRBV7-2|TRBJ1-2|TRBD1
TGTGCCATCTCGGGACAGGTCAACTATGGCTACACCTTC
CAISGQVNYGYTF
>few|TRBV6-6|TRBJ1-1|NA
TGTGCCAGCAGTTACCCAGGGAACACTGAAGCTTTCTTT
CASSYPGNTEAFF
>few|TRBV9|TRBJ1-1|NA
TGTGCCAGCAGCGACAGGGTCGGCGCTGAAGCTTTCTTT
CASSDRVGAEAFF
>NA|TRBV5-6|TRBJ1-2|NA
TGTGCCAGCAGGAAGGGAGGGGGGAACTATGGCTACACCTTC
CASRKGGGNYGYTF
>NA|TRBV5-1|TRBJ2-2|TRBD1
TGCGCCAGCAGCTTGCGGTGGACAGGGGCTACCGGGGAGCTGTTTTTT
CASSLRWTGATGELFF
>NA|TRBV4-2|TRBJ1-2|NA
TGTGCCAGCAGCCAAGAGGCAGGGTATGGCTACACCTTC
CASSQEAGYGYTF
>NA|TRBV6-5|TRBJ1-6|TRBD1
TGTGCCAGCAGTTACGGTCTGGACAGGGGCGATTCACCCCTCCACTTT
CASSYGLDRGDSPLHF
>NA|TRBV5-1|TRBJ2-5|NA
TGCGCCAGCAGCTTGATGGCGGGGGCCCAAGAGACCCAGTACTTC
CASSLMAGAQETQYF
>NA|TRBV25-1|TRBJ1-2|NA
TGTGCCAGCAGTGAGTCCCTTGGTGGCGGCTACACCTTC
CASSESLGGGYTF
>NA|TRBV5-6|TRBJ1-1|NA
TGTGCCAGCAGCTTGTCCAGGGCCTACACTGAAGCTTTCTTT
CASSLSRAYTEAFF
>NA|TRBV4-3|TRBJ2-5|TRBD2
TGCGCCAGCAGCCGCAGCCTACTACGGGGGGGCCGAGAGACCCAGTACTTC
CASSRSLLRGGRETQYF
>NA|TRBV5-6|TRBJ1-6|TRBD1
TGTGCCAGCAGCCCAACCAGGGGGGTAAATTCACCCCTCCACTTT
CASSPTRGVNSPLHF
>once|TRBV4-1|TRBJ2-5|NA
TGCGCCAGCAGCCCTGGCAGGGGAACAGAGACCCAGTACTTC
CASSPGRGTETQYF
>NA|TRBV28|TRBJ1-5|NA
TGTGCCAGCAGTTTTCTTCTCAGGGATCAGCCCCAGCATTTT
CASSFLLRDQPQHF
>NA|TRBV5-6|TRBJ1-3|NA
TGTGCCAGCAGCTTCCCCCCGGGGCAGGGGGGAAACACCATATATTTT
CASSFPPGQGGNTIYF
>NA|TRBV27|TRBJ2-1|TRBD1
TGTGCCAGCAGTTTTTTCCTGACAGGGGCCGATCTCGGTGAGCAGTTCTTC
CASSFFLTGADLGEQFF
>NA|TRBV7-3|TRBJ2-3|NA
TGTGCCAGCGGGCGTACTAGCACAGATACGCAGTATTTT
CASGRTSTDTQYF
>NA|TRBV5-1|TRBJ1-4|NA
TGCGCCAGCAGCTTGGCCAATTCGGGTGGGGAAAAACTGTTTTTT
CASSLANSGGEKLFF
>NA|TRBV7-8|TRBJ1-4|NA
TGTGCCAGCAGACGGGGGGAGGGGGAAAAACTGTTTTTT
CASRRGEGEKLFF
>NA|TRBV6-5|TRBJ2-1|TRBD2
TGTGCCAGCAGCCGCGGGGGGGCATTCAATGAGCAGTTCTTC
CASSRGGAFNEQFF
>NA|TRBV6-5|TRBJ1-5|TRBD1
TGTGCCAGCAGGGAGACAGGGGACAATCAGCCCCAGCATTTT
CASRETGDNQPQHF
>once|TRBV6-5|TRBJ1-1|NA
TGTGCCAGCCACAGGCCGAACACTGAAGCTTTCTTT
CASHRPNTEAFF
>NA|TRBV4-3|TRBJ1-1|NA
TGCGCCAGCAGCCAATACAGGGACCTGAACACTGAAGCTTTCTTT
CASSQYRDLNTEAFF
>NA|TRBV19|TRBJ1-1|TRBD1
TGTGCCAGTAGTATCGGGACAGGGTGGAACACTGAAGCTTTCTTT
CASSIGTGWNTEAFF
>NA|TRBV6-2/TRBV6-3|TRBJ2-2|TRBD1
TGTGCCAGCAGCAACAGGGGGATTAACACCGGGGAGCTGTTTTTT
CASSNRGINTGELFF
>once|TRBV13|TRBJ2-1|NA
TGTGCCAGCAGCTCCTATAGCGGCAGCTCCTACAATGAGCAGTTCTTC
CASSSYSGSSYNEQFF
>NA|TRBV5-6|TRBJ1-2|NA
TGTGCCAGCAGCCCCCCCGACGGGGGGTATAGCGATGGCTACACCTTC
CASSPPDGGYSDGYTF
>NA|TRBV30|TRBJ1-2|NA
TGTGCCTGGAGTTCAGTATACCCAGGCTACTACACCTTC
CAWSSVYPGYYTF
>few|TRBV6-5|TRBJ1-5|NA
TGTGCCAGCAGTCAGAATCAGCCCCAGCATTTT
CASSQNQPQHF
>once|TRBV10-3|TRBJ1-1|NA
TGTGCCATCGCTGCCCGGGAGGACACTGAAGCTTTCTTT
CAIAAREDTEAFF